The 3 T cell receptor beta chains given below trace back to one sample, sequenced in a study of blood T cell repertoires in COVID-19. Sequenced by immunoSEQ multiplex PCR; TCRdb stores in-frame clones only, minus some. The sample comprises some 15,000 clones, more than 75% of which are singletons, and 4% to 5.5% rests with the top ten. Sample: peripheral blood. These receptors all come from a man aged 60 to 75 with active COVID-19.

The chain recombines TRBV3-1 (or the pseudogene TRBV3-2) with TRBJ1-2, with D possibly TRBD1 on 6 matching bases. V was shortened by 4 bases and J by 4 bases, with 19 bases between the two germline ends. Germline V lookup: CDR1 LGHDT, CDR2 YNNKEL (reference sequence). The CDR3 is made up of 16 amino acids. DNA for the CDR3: TGTGCCAGCAGCCCCTCGGGGGGGGCGAACCCCTATGGCTACACCTTC. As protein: CASSPSGGANPYGYTF.

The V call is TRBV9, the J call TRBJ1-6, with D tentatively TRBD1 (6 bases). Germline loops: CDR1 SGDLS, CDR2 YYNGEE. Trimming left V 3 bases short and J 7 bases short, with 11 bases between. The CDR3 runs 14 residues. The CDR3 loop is CASSGAGDNSPLHF. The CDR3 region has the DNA TGTGCCAGCAGCGGGGCAGGGGACAATTCACCCCTCCACTTT.

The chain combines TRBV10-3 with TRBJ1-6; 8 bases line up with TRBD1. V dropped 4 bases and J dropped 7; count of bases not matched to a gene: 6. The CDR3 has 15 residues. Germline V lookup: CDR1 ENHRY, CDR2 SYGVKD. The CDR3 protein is CAISVKDRENSPLHF. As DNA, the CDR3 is TGTGCCATCAGTGTAAAGGACAGGGAGAATTCACCCCTCCACTTT.